The rows below give T cell receptor beta chains drawn from one sample of a study of blood T cell repertoires in COVID-19. Clones were sequenced by immunoSEQ multiplex PCR, and TCRdb holds only the in-frame ones, with some missing. The data contain more than 250,000 clones, about nine tenths of them seen just once; the ten biggest clones take up 1%. The sequenced material came from peripheral blood. The origin of the receptors is a man aged 45-65 years with active or convalescent COVID-19. The CDR3 runs from the conserved cysteine through the conserved F or W. D genes are given only for firm matches. The size of a clone is reported for some rows only, either as once, few or many, or as a class for expanded clones.

DNA,CDR3,size,V,D,J
TGTGCCAGCAGCTCCGACAGCTCAGATACGCAGTATTTT,CASSSDSSDTQYF,NA,TRBV11-3,NA,TRBJ2-3
TGTGCCCGGGGACTAGCGGGAGCGACGGAGCAGTTCTTC,CARGLAGATEQFF,NA,TRBV30,TRBD2,TRBJ2-1
TGTGCCAGCAGTTTAGGGCAGAACTATGGCTACACCTTC,CASSLGQNYGYTF,NA,TRBV28,NA,TRBJ1-2
TGCGCCAGCAGCGTTCAGGGAGGGGAGCAGTTCTTC,CASSVQGGEQFF,NA,TRBV5-1,TRBD2,TRBJ2-1
TGCAGTGCTAGTCTATCACCAGGGGGCCGGGTCGAGCAGTACTTC,CSASLSPGGRVEQYF,NA,TRBV20-1,TRBD1,TRBJ2-7
TGTGCCAGCAGGCCTAGCGGGGTGTCCTTCCAAGAGACCCAGTACTTC,CASRPSGVSFQETQYF,NA,TRBV2,TRBD2,TRBJ2-5
TGTGCCTGGAGTGTATCTTTCCACAATACAGGCGCCCTGAACACTGAAGCTTTCTTT,CAWSVSFHNTGALNTEAFF,few,TRBV30,NA,TRBJ1-1
TGTGCCAGCAGCTTGGGCCCGGAAGTAGCCAAAAACATTCAGTACTTC,CASSLGPEVAKNIQYF,NA,TRBV13,NA,TRBJ2-4
TGTGCCAGCAGCTCCTCTCGGGGGGGCTCTGAAGCTTTCTTT,CASSSSRGGSEAFF,NA,TRBV13,NA,TRBJ1-1
TGTGCCAGCAGCTTATATGGCCAGTACGAGCAGTACTTC,CASSLYGQYEQYF,NA,TRBV7-2,NA,TRBJ2-7
TGTGCCAGCAGTTCTACAGGGTTTTTAAGTTACATTCAGTACTTC,CASSSTGFLSYIQYF,NA,TRBV28,NA,TRBJ2-4
TGTGCCTGGAGTACCGGGACTAGCGGGAGTTTGACCAAATTCTTC,CAWSTGTSGSLTKFF,NA,TRBV30,TRBD2,TRBJ2-1
TGTGCCAGTAGTGACCGAACCAGGGGGCTGCACACTGAAGCTTTCTTT,CASSDRTRGLHTEAFF,NA,TRBV19,TRBD1,TRBJ1-1
TGTGCCAGCAACCTGAGGGAGTCCGGGGAGCTGTTTTTT,CASNLRESGELFF,NA,TRBV6-6,NA,TRBJ2-2
TGTGCCAGCCGTCAGGGAATGAACACTGAAGCTTTCTTT,CASRQGMNTEAFF,NA,TRBV6-5,NA,TRBJ1-1
TGTGCCAGCAGCTTAGACGGACAGCCTAATGAAAAACTGTTTTTT,CASSLDGQPNEKLFF,NA,TRBV7-2,NA,TRBJ1-4
TGTGCCAGCAGCGTAGCTGGGCATCGGAATAATGAAAAACTGTTTTTT,CASSVAGHRNNEKLFF,NA,TRBV9,NA,TRBJ1-4
TGTGCCAGCAGCCAGGAGGTACAGGGAATCGCTGGAAACACCATATATTTT,CASSQEVQGIAGNTIYF,NA,TRBV3-1/TRBV3-2,NA,TRBJ1-3
TGCGCCAGCAGCTTTAGCAGGGACACTGAAGCTTTCTTT,CASSFSRDTEAFF,NA,TRBV5-1,NA,TRBJ1-1
TGTGCCAGCAGCTTAGGGACTAGCGGGGGGCCTACAGATACGCAGTATTTT,CASSLGTSGGPTDTQYF,once,TRBV7-6,TRBD2,TRBJ2-3
TGTGCCAGCAGACGGGATTATGGCTACACCTTC,CASRRDYGYTF,NA,TRBV6-5,NA,TRBJ1-2
TGTGCCAGCAGCCCCGCCTCGACAGGAGGCTACACCTTC,CASSPASTGGYTF,NA,TRBV6-5,NA,TRBJ1-2
TGTGCCAGCAGTTTGGACAGCCCCCGGAGTGGCTACACCTTC,CASSLDSPRSGYTF,NA,TRBV6-2/TRBV6-3,NA,TRBJ1-2
TGTGCCAGCAGCTTAAAACAGGGGAACTCCTACGAGCAGTACTTC,CASSLKQGNSYEQYF,NA,TRBV13,TRBD1,TRBJ2-7
TGTGCCAGCTCCGAAGGTCGGGGGGGCATAGATACGCAGTATTTT,CASSEGRGGIDTQYF,NA,TRBV7-9,TRBD2,TRBJ2-3
TGTGCCAGCAGGGCAGGACTGTCCAATCAGCCCCAGCATTTT,CASRAGLSNQPQHF,NA,TRBV2,NA,TRBJ1-5
TGTGCCAGTAGGACAGACTATAATTCACCCCTCCACTTT,CASRTDYNSPLHF,NA,TRBV19,NA,TRBJ1-6
TGTGCCAGCAGTTCTCCGGGACAGGGAGACTATGGCTACACCTTC,CASSSPGQGDYGYTF,NA,TRBV27,TRBD1,TRBJ1-2
TGTGCCAGCAGTTCCCAGGCGTTCCGCGAGCAGTACTTC,CASSSQAFREQYF,few,TRBV6-5,NA,TRBJ2-7
TGTGCCAGTAGTTTTCAGGGGGGATTGACTGAAGCTTTCTTT,CASSFQGGLTEAFF,NA,TRBV19,TRBD1,TRBJ1-1
TGTGCCAGCAGGAGACTAGCGGGGTTCTACGAGCAGTACTTC,CASRRLAGFYEQYF,once,TRBV27,TRBD2,TRBJ2-7
TGTGCCACCAGTGATTGGGACACCCCGACTGGAAACACCATATATTTT,CATSDWDTPTGNTIYF,once,TRBV24-1,NA,TRBJ1-3
TGTGCCAGCTCACCACCGTACGGGAGGGGAATGAACACTGAAGCTTTCTTT,CASSPPYGRGMNTEAFF,NA,TRBV18,NA,TRBJ1-1
TGTGCCAGCAGCCTCCTGGGACATGCGAATGAGCAGTTCTTC,CASSLLGHANEQFF,NA,TRBV5-5,NA,TRBJ2-1
TGTGCCAGCAGTTACCAAACAACAGGGGGCGGAAACACAGATACGCAGTATTTT,CASSYQTTGGGNTDTQYF,NA,TRBV6-2/TRBV6-3,TRBD1,TRBJ2-3
TGCAGCGCCTACCCCGTAGCGGGGGGTCAAGAGACCCAGTACTTC,CSAYPVAGGQETQYF,NA,TRBV29-1,TRBD2,TRBJ2-5
TGTGCCAGCAGCTTAGTCCAGGGGGCGCGGGATACGCAGTATTTT,CASSLVQGARDTQYF,NA,TRBV11-2,TRBD1,TRBJ2-3
TGCGCTGGTAGGGGATACAACACAGATACGCAGTATTTT,CAGRGYNTDTQYF,NA,TRBV23-1,NA,TRBJ2-3
TGTGCCAGCAGCCAGACGACGACTGCGAGCTACCAGAGCTCCTACAATGAGCAGTTCTTC,CASSQTTTASYQSSYNEQFF,NA,TRBV3-1/TRBV3-2,NA,TRBJ2-1
TGTGCCAGCAGCCCCCAGGTAGGAACTGAAGCTTTCTTT,CASSPQVGTEAFF,few,TRBV7-9,NA,TRBJ1-1
TGTGCCAGCAGTTGGGAACAGGGGGCGAACACTGAAGCTTTCTTT,CASSWEQGANTEAFF,NA,TRBV28,TRBD1,TRBJ1-1
TGCGCCAGCAGCCAAAACAGCGGGGGGGCCGGAGAGACCCAGTACTTC,CASSQNSGGAGETQYF,NA,TRBV5-1,TRBD2,TRBJ2-5
TGTGCCAGCTCACCAACCTTTGGACAGGGGGCCCACGAGCAGTACTTC,CASSPTFGQGAHEQYF,NA,TRBV18,TRBD1,TRBJ2-7
TGTGCCAGCAGCGACTCACAGGGAGATACGCAGTATTTT,CASSDSQGDTQYF,NA,TRBV7-9,NA,TRBJ2-3
TGTGCCAGTAGTATTCTGCGAACTAATGAAAAACTGTTTTTT,CASSILRTNEKLFF,NA,TRBV19,NA,TRBJ1-4
TGTGCCAGCTCACAGGGGACAGGGGGCCTCACTGAAGCTTTCTTT,CASSQGTGGLTEAFF,NA,TRBV18,TRBD1,TRBJ1-1